Listed below are T cell receptor beta chains from one sample, sequenced in a study of blood T cell repertoires in COVID-19. Profiling relied on immunoSEQ multiplex PCR, and the TCRdb table lists in-frame clones only, not all of them. The table lists 90,000 to 110,000 clones, over 70% of them singletons. Input material: peripheral blood. The source of these receptors is a human donor in a cohort sampled during active or convalescent COVID-19. CDR3s include the opening cysteine and the closing phenylalanine or tryptophan. The D gene is left open where the match is weak. The listing skips clone size in some rows; elsewhere it reads once, few, many or a size class.

v_call,cdr3_length,clone_size,j_call,d_call,cdr3_aa,cdr3_nt
TRBV7-6,17,.,TRBJ1-2,TRBD1,CASSPFPDREGYYGYTF,TGTGCCAGCAGCCCATTCCCGGACAGGGAGGGGTACTATGGCTACACCTTC
TRBV6-4,16,.,TRBJ2-2,TRBD2,CASRPGLAGNTGELFF,TGTGCCAGCAGACCCGGACTAGCGGGAAACACCGGGGAGCTGTTTTTT
TRBV7-2,15,.,TRBJ2-1,TRBD2,CASSPIQLRGGEQFF,TGTGCCAGCAGCCCAATCCAACTTCGGGGAGGGGAGCAGTTCTTC
TRBV7-2,16,.,TRBJ2-7,TRBD2,CASSLALLAGYYEQYF,TGTGCCAGCAGCTTAGCTCTTCTAGCGGGGTACTACGAGCAGTACTTC
TRBV11-2,15,.,TRBJ2-6,TRBD2,CASSPAGAGANVLTF,TGTGCCAGCAGCCCAGCGGGGGCTGGGGCCAACGTCCTGACTTTC
TRBV7-3,12,once,TRBJ2-1,.,CASSFAGNEQFF,TGTGCCAGCAGCTTTGCGGGGAATGAGCAGTTCTTC
TRBV7-9,14,.,TRBJ2-7,.,CASSIGGSIGEQYF,TGTGCCAGCAGCATTGGAGGGAGCATTGGCGAGCAGTACTTC
TRBV5-8,16,once,TRBJ1-5,.,CASSLAQGISNQPQHF,TGTGCCAGCAGCTTGGCCCAGGGAATATCCAATCAGCCCCAGCATTTT
TRBV28,14,.,TRBJ1-1,.,CASTKAGLNTEAFF,TGTGCCAGCACTAAAGCGGGTTTGAACACTGAAGCTTTCTTT
TRBV4-2,16,.,TRBJ2-3,TRBD2,CASSRNSGGITDTQYF,TGTGCCAGCAGCCGAAATAGCGGGGGGATCACAGATACGCAGTATTTT
TRBV4-1,14,.,TRBJ1-1,.,CASSPILGGTEAFF,TGCGCCAGCAGCCCGATCCTGGGGGGGACTGAAGCTTTCTTT
TRBV5-5,12,.,TRBJ1-1,.,CASSLWGAEAFF,TGTGCCAGCAGCTTGTGGGGGGCTGAAGCTTTCTTT
TRBV19,14,once,TRBJ1-4,.,CASSRGGRDEKLFF,TGTGCCAGTAGTCGGGGAGGCAGGGACGAAAAACTGTTTTTT
TRBV11-2,15,.,TRBJ1-1,.,CASSIHAGLNTEAFF,TGTGCCAGCAGCATCCACGCAGGATTGAACACTGAAGCTTTCTTT
TRBV7-2,15,.,TRBJ2-5,TRBD1,CASSRRGLRQETQYF,TGTGCCAGCAGCCGCAGGGGGCTCCGGCAAGAGACCCAGTACTTC
TRBV6-5,15,.,TRBJ2-3,.,CASSRGTAQRVTQYF,TGTGCCAGCAGCCGGGGAACGGCCCAGCGGGTTACGCAGTATTTT
TRBV18,16,.,TRBJ2-7,.,CASSPSYPQGTYEQYF,TGTGCCAGCTCACCCAGTTACCCCCAGGGTACCTACGAGCAGTACTTC
TRBV6-6,13,.,TRBJ2-7,.,CASRRPSLYEQYF,TGTGCCAGCAGGCGCCCTTCGCTTTACGAGCAGTACTTC
TRBV6-2/TRBV6-3,18,.,TRBJ2-3,TRBD2,CASSYRFGRAVFPDTQYF,TGTGCCAGCAGTTACCGGTTCGGGAGGGCCGTCTTCCCAGATACGCAGTATTTT
TRBV29-1,11,few,TRBJ2-7,TRBD1,CSVGDSYEQYF,TGCAGCGTTGGGGACAGCTACGAGCAGTACTTC
TRBV29-1,16,.,TRBJ1-2,TRBD1,CSVPDLKPGTGVIYTF,TGCAGCGTTCCTGACCTCAAACCCGGGACAGGGGTTATCTACACCTTC
TRBV27,16,.,TRBJ2-1,TRBD2,CASSSRRTSGAGEQFF,TGTGCCAGCAGTTCCCGGAGGACTAGCGGGGCGGGTGAGCAGTTCTTC
TRBV5-1,13,.,TRBJ2-7,.,CASSSPGYYEQYF,TGCGCCAGCAGCTCCCCAGGATATTACGAGCAGTACTTC
TRBV27,17,.,TRBJ2-2,.,CASSPNSRVPNTGELFF,TGTGCCAGCAGTCCGAATTCCCGGGTCCCGAACACCGGGGAGCTGTTTTTT